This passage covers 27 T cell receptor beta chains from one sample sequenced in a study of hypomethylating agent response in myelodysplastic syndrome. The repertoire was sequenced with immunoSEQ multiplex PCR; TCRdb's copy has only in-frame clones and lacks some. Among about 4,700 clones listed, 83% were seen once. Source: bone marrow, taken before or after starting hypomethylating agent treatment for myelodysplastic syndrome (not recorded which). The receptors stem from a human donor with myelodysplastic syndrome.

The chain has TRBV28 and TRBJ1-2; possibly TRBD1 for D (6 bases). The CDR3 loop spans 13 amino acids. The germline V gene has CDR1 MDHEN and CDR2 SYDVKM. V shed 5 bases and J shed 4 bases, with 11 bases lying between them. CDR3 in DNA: TGTGCCAGCAGTACTACACAGGGCTATGGCTACACCTTC. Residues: CASSTTQGYGYTF.

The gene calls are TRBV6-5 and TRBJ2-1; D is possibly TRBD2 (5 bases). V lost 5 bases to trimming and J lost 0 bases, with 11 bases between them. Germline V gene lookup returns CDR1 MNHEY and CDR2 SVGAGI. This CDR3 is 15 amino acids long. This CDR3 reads CASSADSSSYNEQFF. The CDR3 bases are TGTGCCAGCAGTGCGGACTCGAGCTCCTACAATGAGCAGTTCTTC.

The CDR3 region is CAISEGSNEQFF. DNA for the CDR3: TGTGCCATCAGTGAGGGATCGAATGAGCAGTTCTTC. The rearrangement uses TRBV10-3 and TRBJ2-1, with D unclear. Germline lookup yields CDR1 ENHRY and CDR2 SYGVKD. The V end lost 2 bases, the J end lost 7 bases, and 6 bases lay between the germline ends. This CDR3 spans 12 amino acids.

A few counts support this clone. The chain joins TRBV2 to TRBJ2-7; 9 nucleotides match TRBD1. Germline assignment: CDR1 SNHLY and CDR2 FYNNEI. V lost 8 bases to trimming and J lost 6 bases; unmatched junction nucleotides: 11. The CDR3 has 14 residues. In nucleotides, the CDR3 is TGTGCCAGCTACAGGGGGACAGGGCCAGGCGAGCAGTACTTC. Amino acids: CASYRGTGPGEQYF.

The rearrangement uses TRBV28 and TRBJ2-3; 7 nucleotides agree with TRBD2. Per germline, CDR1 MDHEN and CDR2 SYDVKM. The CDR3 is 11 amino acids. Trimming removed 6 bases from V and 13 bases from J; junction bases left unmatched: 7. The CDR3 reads CASRYPRGEYF. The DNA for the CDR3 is TGTGCCAGCAGATACCCCCGGGGGGAGTATTTT.

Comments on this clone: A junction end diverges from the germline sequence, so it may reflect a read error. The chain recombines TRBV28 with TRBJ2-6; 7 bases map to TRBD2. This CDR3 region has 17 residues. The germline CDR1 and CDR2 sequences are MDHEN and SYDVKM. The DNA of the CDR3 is TGTGCCAGCGGTTTGGCGGGAGCGAGCTCTGGGGCCAACGTCCTGACTTTC. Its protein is CASGLAGASSGANVLTF.

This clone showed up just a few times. The CDR3 DNA follows: TGTGCCAGCAAGTCCCAGGGGTTCGGGGAGCTGTTTTTT. Protein product: CASKSQGFGELFF. V is TRBV5-5 and J is TRBJ2-2; weak D call: TRBD1 (6 bases). Germline CDR1 SGHKS, CDR2 YYEKEE (reference sequence). V lost 6 bases and J lost 7, with 13 bases in between. The CDR3 contains 13 residues. Supplemented by reference TRBV5-5 and TRBJ2-2, the full variable domain reads DAGVTQSPTHLIKTRGQQVTLRCSPISGHKSVSWYQQVLGQGPQFIFQYYEKEERGRGNFPDRFSARQFPNYSSELNVNALLLGDSALYLCASKSQGFGELFFGEGSRLTVL.

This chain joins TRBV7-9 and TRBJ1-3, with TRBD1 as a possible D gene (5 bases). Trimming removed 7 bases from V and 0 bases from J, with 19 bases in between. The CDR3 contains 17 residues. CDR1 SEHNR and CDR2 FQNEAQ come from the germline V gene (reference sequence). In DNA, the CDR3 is TGTGCCAGCACCGATGGGGGAGTTGGAGTCTCTGGAAACACCATATATTTT. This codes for CASTDGGVGVSGNTIYF.

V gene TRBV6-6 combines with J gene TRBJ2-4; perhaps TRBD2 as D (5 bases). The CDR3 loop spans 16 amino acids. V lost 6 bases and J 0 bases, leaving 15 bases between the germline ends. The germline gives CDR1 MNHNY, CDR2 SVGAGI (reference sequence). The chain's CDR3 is CASRRTGGEAKNIQYF. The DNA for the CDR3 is TGTGCCAGCAGGCGGACTGGTGGAGAAGCCAAAAACATTCAGTACTTC.

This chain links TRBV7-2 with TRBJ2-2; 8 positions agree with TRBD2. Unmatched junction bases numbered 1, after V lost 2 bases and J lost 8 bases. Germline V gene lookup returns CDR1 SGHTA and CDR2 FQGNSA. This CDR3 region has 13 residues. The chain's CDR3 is CASSLQREGELFF. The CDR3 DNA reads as TGTGCCAGCAGCTTACAGCGGGAGGGGGAGCTGTTTTTT.

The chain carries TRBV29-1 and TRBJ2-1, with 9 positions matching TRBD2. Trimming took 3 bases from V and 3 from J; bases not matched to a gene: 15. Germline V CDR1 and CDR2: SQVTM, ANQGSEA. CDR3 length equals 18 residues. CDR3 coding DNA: TGCAGCGTTGATAGGCGCTCTAGCGGGAAAAGGGGCTACAATGAGCAGTTCTTC. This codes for CSVDRRSSGKRGYNEQFF.

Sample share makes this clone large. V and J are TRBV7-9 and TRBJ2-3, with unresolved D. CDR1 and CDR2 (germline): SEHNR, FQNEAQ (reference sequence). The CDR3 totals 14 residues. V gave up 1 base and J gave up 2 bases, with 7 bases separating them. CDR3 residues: CASSLGESTDTQYF. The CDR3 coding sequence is TGTGCCAGCAGCTTAGGAGAGTCCACAGATACGCAGTATTTT.

CDR3 nucleotides: TGTGCCAGCAGCCCGGGGCAGAGGGTCGATGAGCAGTTCTTC. Protein: CASSPGQRVDEQFF. The J gene is TRBJ2-1, the V gene TRBV6-5; D tentatively fits TRBD1 or TRBD2 (5 bases each). The germline gives CDR1 MNHEY, CDR2 SVGAGI. This CDR3 has 14 amino acids. V lost 6 bases to trimming and J lost 8 bases, with 17 bases between them.

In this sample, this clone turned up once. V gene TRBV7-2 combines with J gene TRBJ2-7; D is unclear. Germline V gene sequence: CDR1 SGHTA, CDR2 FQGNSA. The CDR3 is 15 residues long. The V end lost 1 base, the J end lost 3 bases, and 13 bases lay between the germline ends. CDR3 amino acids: CASSLGPGVNYEQYF. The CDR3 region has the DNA TGTGCCAGCAGCTTAGGGCCAGGCGTAAACTACGAGCAGTACTTC.

The CDR3 region has the DNA TGTGCCAGCAGCTCTGACAGGGGCGAGCAGTACTTC. It specifies CASSSDRGEQYF. The V gene is TRBV7-3, the J gene TRBJ2-7, with TRBD1 matching over 8 bases. Germline V gives CDR1 SGHTA, CDR2 FQGTGA. Germline trimming cut 4 bases from V and 6 bases from J; bases unmatched to any gene: 2. The CDR3 has 12 amino acids.

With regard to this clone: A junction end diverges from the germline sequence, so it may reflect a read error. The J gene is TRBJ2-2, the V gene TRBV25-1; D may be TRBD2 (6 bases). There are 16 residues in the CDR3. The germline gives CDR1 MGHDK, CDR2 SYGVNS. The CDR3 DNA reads TGTGCCAGCAGTGAAGTCGGGGCGACGGGCACCGGGGGGCTGTTTTTT. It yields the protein CASSEVGATGTGGLFF. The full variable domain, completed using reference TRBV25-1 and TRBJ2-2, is EADIYQTPRYLVIGTGKKITLECSQTMGHDKMYWYQQDPGMELHLIHYSYGVNSTEKGDLSSESTVSRIRTEHFPLTLESARPSHTSQYLCASSEVGATGTGGLFFGEGSRLTVL.

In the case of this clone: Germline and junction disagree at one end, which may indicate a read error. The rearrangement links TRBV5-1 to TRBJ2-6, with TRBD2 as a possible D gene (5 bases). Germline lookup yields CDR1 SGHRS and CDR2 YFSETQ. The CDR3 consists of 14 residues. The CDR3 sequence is CASSLEAGANVLTF. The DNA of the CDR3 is TGCGCCAGCAGTTTGGAGGCCGGGGCCAACGTCCTGACTTTC.

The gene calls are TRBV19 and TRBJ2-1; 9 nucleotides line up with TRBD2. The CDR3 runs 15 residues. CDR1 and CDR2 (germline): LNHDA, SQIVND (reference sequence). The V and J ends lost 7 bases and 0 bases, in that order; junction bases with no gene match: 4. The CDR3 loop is CASKLAGHSYNEQFF. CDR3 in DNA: TGTGCCAGTAAACTAGCGGGTCACTCCTACAATGAGCAGTTCTTC. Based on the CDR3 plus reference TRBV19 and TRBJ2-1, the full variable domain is DGGITQSPKYLFRKEGQNVTLSCEQNLNHDAMYWYRQDPGQGLRLIYYSQIVNDFQKGDIAEGYSVSREKKESFPLTVTSAQKNPTAFYLCASKLAGHSYNEQFFGPGTRLTVL.

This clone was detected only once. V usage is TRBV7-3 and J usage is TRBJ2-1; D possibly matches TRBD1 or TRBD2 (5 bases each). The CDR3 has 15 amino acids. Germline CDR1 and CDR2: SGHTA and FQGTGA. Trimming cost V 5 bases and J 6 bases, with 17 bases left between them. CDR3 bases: TGTGCCAGCAGCCTCCAGGGAGTCCCCGGCAATGAGCAGTTCTTC. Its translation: CASSLQGVPGNEQFF.

The CDR3 bases are TGTGCCAGCAGCTTAATTAGACAGGGTGGGTCTAGATTCTATGGCTACACCTTC. It encodes CASSLIRQGGSRFYGYTF. V gene TRBV7-3 combines with J gene TRBJ1-2, with 7 bases identical to TRBD1. Losses at the gene ends were 1 base for V and 4 bases for J; bases not matched to a gene: 15. The CDR3 consists of 18 residues. Germline-derived CDR1 and CDR2 are SGHTA and FQGTGA.

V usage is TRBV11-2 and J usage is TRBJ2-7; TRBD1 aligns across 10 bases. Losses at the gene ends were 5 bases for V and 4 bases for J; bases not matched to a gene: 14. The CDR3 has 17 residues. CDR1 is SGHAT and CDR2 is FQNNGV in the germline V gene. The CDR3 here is CASSPLSGDRGRYEQYF. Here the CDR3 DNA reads TGTGCCAGCAGCCCTCTTTCCGGGGACAGGGGTAGGTACGAGCAGTACTTC.

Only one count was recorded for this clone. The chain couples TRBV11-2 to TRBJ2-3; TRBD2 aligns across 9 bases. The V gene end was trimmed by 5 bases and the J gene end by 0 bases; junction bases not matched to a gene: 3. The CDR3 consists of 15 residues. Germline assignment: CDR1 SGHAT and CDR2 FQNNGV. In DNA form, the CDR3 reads TGTGCCAGCAGCCGTACTAGCGGGAGCACAGATACGCAGTATTTT. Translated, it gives CASSRTSGSTDTQYF.

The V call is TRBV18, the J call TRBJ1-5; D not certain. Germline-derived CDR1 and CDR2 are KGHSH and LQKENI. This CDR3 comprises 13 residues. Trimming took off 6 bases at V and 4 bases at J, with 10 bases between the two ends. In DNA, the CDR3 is TGTGCCAGCTCTCAGAGCCGAAATCAGCCCCAGCATTTT. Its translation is CASSQSRNQPQHF.

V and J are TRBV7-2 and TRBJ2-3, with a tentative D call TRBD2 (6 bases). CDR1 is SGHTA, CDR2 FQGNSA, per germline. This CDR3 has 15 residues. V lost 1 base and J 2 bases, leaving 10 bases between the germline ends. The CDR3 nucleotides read TGTGCCAGCAGCTTAGGCGGGACGGTCACAGATACGCAGTATTTT. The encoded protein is CASSLGGTVTDTQYF.

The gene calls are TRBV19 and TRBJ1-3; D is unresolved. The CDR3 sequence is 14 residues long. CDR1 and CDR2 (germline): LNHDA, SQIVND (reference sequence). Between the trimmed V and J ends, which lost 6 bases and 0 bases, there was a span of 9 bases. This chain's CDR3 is CASRWGNSGNTIYF. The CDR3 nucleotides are TGTGCCAGTAGATGGGGAAACTCTGGAAACACCATATATTTT. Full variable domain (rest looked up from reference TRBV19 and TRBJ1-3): DGGITQSPKYLFRKEGQNVTLSCEQNLNHDAMYWYRQDPGQGLRLIYYSQIVNDFQKGDIAEGYSVSREKKESFPLTVTSAQKNPTAFYLCASRWGNSGNTIYFGEGSWLTVV.

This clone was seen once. CDR3 amino acids: CASSERTDYNEQFF. The CDR3 coding sequence is TGTGCCAGCAGCGAGCGGACTGACTACAATGAGCAGTTCTTC. The chain combines TRBV7-9 with TRBJ2-1; maybe TRBD2 (5 bases). V gave up 5 bases and J gave up 3 bases, with 11 bases separating them. Per the germline V gene, CDR1 is SEHNR and CDR2 is FQNEAQ (reference sequence). CDR3 length equals 14 residues.

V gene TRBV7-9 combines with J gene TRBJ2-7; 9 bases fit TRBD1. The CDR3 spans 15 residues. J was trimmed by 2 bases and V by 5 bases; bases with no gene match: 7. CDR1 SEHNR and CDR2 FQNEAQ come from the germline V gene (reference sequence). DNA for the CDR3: TGTGCCAGCAGCCCGTTGGACAGGGGCACCTACGAGCAGTACTTC. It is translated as CASSPLDRGTYEQYF.